These 4 T cell receptor beta chains came from one sample sequenced in a study of beta chain features in type 1 diabetes. Reverse transcribing all isolated RNA meant expressed TCRB transcripts were sequenced. Repertoires were generated with immunoSEQ multiplex PCR, while TCRdb's copy carries only in-frame clones and drops some. Among around 300,000 clones, around 7.8% were seen once, and the ten largest hold 1%. The material sequenced was central memory CD4+ T cells from blood. The receptors shown here come from a woman aged 18-29 years in good health.

This clone was observed a few times. J is TRBJ1-4 and V is TRBV4-2; possibly TRBD1 for D (6 bases). This CDR3 has 16 residues. Germline CDR1 is LGHNA and CDR2 is YNFKEQ. Trimming removed 0 bases at V and 3 bases at J, with 11 bases between. The CDR3 here is CASSQDWGGANEKLFF. The CDR3 bases are TGTGCCAGCAGCCAAGATTGGGGGGGCGCTAATGAAAAACTGTTTTTT.

This clone was observed a handful of times. The V gene is TRBV10-3, the J gene TRBJ1-5, with D maybe TRBD1 (6 bases). CDR3 length: 13 amino acids. Trimming shortened V by 6 bases and J by 3 bases, and 9 bases separated the two germline ends. Germline V gene lookup returns CDR1 ENHRY and CDR2 SYGVKD. CDR3: CAISTGFNQPQHF. CDR3 nucleotides: TGTGCCATCAGCACAGGGTTCAATCAGCCCCAGCATTTT.

This clone was detected only a few times. This rearrangement joins TRBV14 to TRBJ1-5; no firm D call. CDR1 SGHDN and CDR2 FVKESK come from the germline V gene. Trimming took off 3 bases at V and 6 bases at J, with 6 bases between the two ends. The CDR3 runs 12 residues. The CDR3 spells CASSHTAQPQHF. CDR3 nucleotides: TGTGCCAGCAGCCATACTGCTCAGCCCCAGCATTTT.

This clone was counted a few times. The V and J genes are TRBV7-2 and TRBJ2-1; 8 bases fit TRBD2. After removal of 1 base from V and 4 bases from J, the junction contained 6 bases not matched to a gene. This CDR3 is built from 16 residues. The V gene's germline CDR1 is SGHTA and CDR2 FQGNSA. DNA of the CDR3: TGTGCCAGCAGCTTAGGTAATAGCGGGGTTTACAATGAGCAGTTCTTC. It translates to CASSLGNSGVYNEQFF.